This entry describes one T cell receptor beta chain. Libraries were prepared by immunoSEQ multiplex PCR; TCRdb keeps only in-frame clonotypes and omits some of them. Among under 60,000 clones listed, about 90% were seen once. Trimming removed 2 bases from V and 6 bases from J; junction bases left unmatched: 9. There are 17 residues in the CDR3. Germline V CDR1 and CDR2: SGHDN, FVKESK. This sample is part of a study of T cell changes during pregnancy in multiple sclerosis. The receptor was derived from a female donor in good health, enrolled as a control in a pregnancy study. The J gene is TRBJ2-3, the V gene TRBV14, with 12 bases lining up with TRBD2. Sequencing was performed on CD4+ T cells from peripheral blood mononuclear cells, taken in the second trimester of pregnancy. The CDR3 nucleotides are TGTGCCAGCAGCCAATTCCTAGCGGGGGGGCCTCGGGATACGCAGTATTTT. It codes for CASSQFLAGGPRDTQYF.